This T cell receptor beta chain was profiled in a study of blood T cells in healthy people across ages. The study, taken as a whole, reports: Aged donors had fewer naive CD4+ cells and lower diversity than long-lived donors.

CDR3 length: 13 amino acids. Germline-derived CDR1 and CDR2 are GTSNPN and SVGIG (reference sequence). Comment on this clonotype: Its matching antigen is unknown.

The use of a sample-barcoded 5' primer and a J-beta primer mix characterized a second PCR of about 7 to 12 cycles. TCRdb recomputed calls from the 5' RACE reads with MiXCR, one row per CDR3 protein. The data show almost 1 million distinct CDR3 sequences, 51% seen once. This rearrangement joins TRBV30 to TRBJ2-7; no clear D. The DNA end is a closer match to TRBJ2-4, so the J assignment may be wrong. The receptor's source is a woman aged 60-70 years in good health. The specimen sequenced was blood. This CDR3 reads CAWSVGHGNIQYF. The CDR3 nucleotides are TGTGCCTGGAGTGTTGGCCACGGAAACATTCAGTACTTC.